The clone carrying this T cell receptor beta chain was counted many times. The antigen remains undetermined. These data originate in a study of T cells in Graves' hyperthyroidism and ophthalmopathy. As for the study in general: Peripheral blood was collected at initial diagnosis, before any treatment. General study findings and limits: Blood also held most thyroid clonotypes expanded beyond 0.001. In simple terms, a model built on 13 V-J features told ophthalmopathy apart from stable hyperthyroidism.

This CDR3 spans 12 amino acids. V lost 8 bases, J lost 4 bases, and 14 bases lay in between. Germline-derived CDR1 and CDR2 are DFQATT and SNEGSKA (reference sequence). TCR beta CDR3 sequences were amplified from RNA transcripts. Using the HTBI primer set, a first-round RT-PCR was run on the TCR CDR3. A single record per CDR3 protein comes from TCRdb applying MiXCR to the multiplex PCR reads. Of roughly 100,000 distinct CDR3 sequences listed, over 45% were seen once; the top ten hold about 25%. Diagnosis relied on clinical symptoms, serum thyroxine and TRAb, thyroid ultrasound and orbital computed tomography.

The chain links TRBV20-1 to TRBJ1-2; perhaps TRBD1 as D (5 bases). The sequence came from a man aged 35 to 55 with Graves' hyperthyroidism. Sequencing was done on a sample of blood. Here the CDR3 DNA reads TGCAGTTCAAGGCAGGGTGTCTATGGCTACACCTTC. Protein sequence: CSSRQGVYGYTF.